This T cell receptor (beta chain) was recovered during a study of siplizumab effects on memory and regulatory T cells. Overall study findings and caveats: In the presence of siplizumab, alloreactive sequences traceable to unstimulated CD4+ memory cells were significantly reduced. No naive or memory phenotype could be assigned to roughly 75-95% of proliferating clones.

The CDR3 spans 14 residues. CDR1 and CDR2 from the germline V gene are SNHLY and FYNNEI. V lost 7 bases, J lost 0 bases, and 10 bases lay in between. Sequenced by immunoSEQ multiplex PCR; TCRdb stores in-frame clones only, minus some. The sample has about 100,000 clones, 94% seen once. Notes on this clone: Its antigen is unidentified.

The receptor comes from a human donor in good health. Sample: Tregs sorted from blood. The chain couples TRBV2 to TRBJ1-5; the D is unclear. CDR3 in amino acids: CASKFDGSNQPQHF. The CDR3 bases are TGTGCCAGCAAATTCGACGGTAGCAATCAGCCCCAGCATTTT. Drawing the rest from reference TRBV2 and TRBJ1-5, the complete variable domain is EPEVTQTPSHQVTQMGQEVILRCVPISNHLYFYWYRQILGQKVEFLVSFYNNEISEKSEIFDDQFSVERPDGSNFTLKIRSTKLEDSAMYFCASKFDGSNQPQHFGDGTRLSIL.